This T cell receptor (beta chain) emerged from a study of shared clonotypes between healthy human individuals. Clones were read by immunoSEQ multiplex PCR, and TCRdb kept only the in-frame ones, dropping some. In the table there are 2 million to 2.5 million clones, 85% to 95% of which are singletons. The specimen sequenced was naive CD4+ T cells from PBMCs. Subset denoted: CD45RA+ positively selected. The receptor's source is a man younger than 35 in good health. Some clones in this sample may be carry-over from other donors' samples.

The CDR3 DNA sequence: TGCGCCAGCAGCTTCGACCAGGGCGATGAGCAGTTCTTC. Its protein product is CASSFDQGDEQFF. The chain recombines TRBV5-1 with TRBJ2-1; tentative D call: TRBD1 (5 bases). The CDR3 consists of 13 residues. CDR1 is SGHRS, CDR2 YFSETQ, per germline. Trimming removed 2 bases at V and 8 bases at J, with 11 bases between.